The 26 T cell receptor beta chains reported below all come from one sample, sequenced in a study of blood T cell repertoires in COVID-19. TCRdb's table, derived via immunoSEQ multiplex PCR, lists solely in-frame clones and lacks some. The sample lists almost 70,000 clones; approximately 88% were seen once. The sequenced material came from peripheral blood. All receptors derive from a woman aged 65 to 85 with acute or convalescent COVID-19.

J is TRBJ2-6 and V is TRBV5-8; 9 bases line up with TRBD1. The CDR3 loop spans 16 amino acids. V gave up 5 bases and J gave up 1 base; unmatched junction bases: 4. The germline gives CDR1 SGHTS, CDR2 YDEGEE. Here the CDR3 reads CASSRGTGSGANVLTF. The CDR3 DNA reads TGTGCCAGCAGTCGGGGGACAGGGTCTGGGGCCAACGTCCTGACTTTC.

The gene calls are TRBV27 and TRBJ2-7, with 7 bases lining up with TRBD2. J gave up 2 bases and V 3 bases, and 4 bases lay outside the gene matches. The germline gives CDR1 MNHEY, CDR2 SMNVEV (reference sequence). The CDR3 is 14 residues long. The CDR3 DNA reads as TGTGCCAGCAGTTTGGGGGGGGGAGCCTACGAGCAGTACTTC. It translates to CASSLGGGAYEQYF.

This clone was observed a single time. As DNA, the CDR3 is TGTGCCACCCTAGCGGGTAGCACAGATACGCAGTATTTT. Its translation: CATLAGSTDTQYF. The chain is built from TRBV10-3 and TRBJ2-3, with 8 bases fitting TRBD2. The V and J ends lost 10 bases and 0 bases, in that order; junction bases with no gene match: 3. The CDR3 consists of 13 residues. CDR1 and CDR2 (germline): ENHRY, SYGVKD.

This clone occurred a few times. The chain recombines TRBV19 with TRBJ2-3, with 7 bases that match TRBD2. Trimming cost V 8 bases and J 3 bases; bases outside gene matches: 11. Germline CDR1 is LNHDA and CDR2 is SQIVND (reference sequence). The CDR3 length is 15 residues. CDR3 DNA sequence: TGTGCCAGTCGCGTTGGCGGGAGTATAACAGATACGCAGTATTTT. This translates into CASRVGGSITDTQYF. The variable domain in full, completed from reference TRBV19 and TRBJ2-3, reads DGGITQSPKYLFRKEGQNVTLSCEQNLNHDAMYWYRQDPGQGLRLIYYSQIVNDFQKGDIAEGYSVSREKKESFPLTVTSAQKNPTAFYLCASRVGGSITDTQYFGPGTRLTVL.

The rearrangement uses TRBV7-9 and TRBJ2-3, with 10 bases identical to TRBD2. The CDR3 consists of 16 residues. The V gene's germline CDR1 is SEHNR and CDR2 FQNEAQ (reference sequence). V shed 4 bases, J shed 2 bases, and the junction held 6 bases outside the gene matches. Written as DNA, the CDR3 is TGTGCCAGCAGCTCCGTAGCGGGGGGCGTCACAGATACGCAGTATTTT. Translated, it gives CASSSVAGGVTDTQYF.

This sequence joins TRBV24-1 and TRBJ1-2; D is uncertain. The germline gives CDR1 KGHDR, CDR2 SFDVKD. The V and J ends lost 7 bases and 2 bases respectively, with 7 bases between them. The CDR3 sequence is 12 residues long. The CDR3 coding sequence is TGTGCCACCAGCGAGGCAAACTATGGCTACACCTTC. This gives the protein CATSEANYGYTF.

V and J are TRBV19 and TRBJ2-7; the match to TRBD2 covers 8 bases. J lost 0 bases, V lost 5 bases, and 9 bases had no gene match. This CDR3 has 16 amino acids. Per the germline V gene, CDR1 is LNHDA and CDR2 is SQIVND (reference sequence). The CDR3 DNA sequence: TGTGCCAGTAGTGGGTCGGGGGGGCCGTTCTCCTACGAGCAGTACTTC. The encoded protein is CASSGSGGPFSYEQYF.

The V gene is TRBV5-6, the J gene TRBJ2-1; the match to TRBD2 covers 7 bases. Germline V CDR1 and CDR2: SGHDT, YYEEEE. With 0 bases clipped from V and 2 bases from J, the junction kept 5 bases outside the gene matches. This CDR3 has 16 residues. CDR3 residues: CASSLAAGETYNEQFF. The CDR3 DNA sequence: TGTGCCAGCAGCTTGGCCGCGGGGGAAACCTACAATGAGCAGTTCTTC. Filled out from reference TRBV5-6 and TRBJ2-1, the complete variable domain reads DAGVTQSPTHLIKTRGQQVTLRCSPKSGHDTVSWYQQALGQGPQFIFQYYEEEERQRGNFPDRFSGHQFPNYSSELNVNALLLGDSALYLCASSLAAGETYNEQFFGPGTRLTVL.

The chain couples TRBV12-3 or TRBV12-4 to TRBJ1-2, with D possibly TRBD1 on 6 matching bases. Deletions cut 5 bases from V and 7 bases from J, with 14 bases between. This CDR3 region has 13 residues. The CDR3, as DNA: TGTGCCAGCAGTCCCCAGCAGGGGACTGGCTACACCTTC. This encodes CASSPQQGTGYTF.

The chain joins TRBV4-1 to TRBJ2-7, with 7 positions matching TRBD1. The CDR3 has 15 amino acids. V dropped 5 bases and J dropped 6; count of bases not matched to a gene: 13. CDR1 and CDR2 (germline): MGHRA, YSYEKL. The CDR3 here is CASSIRQGPMAEQYF. The CDR3 DNA is TGCGCCAGCAGCATACGACAGGGACCCATGGCCGAGCAGTACTTC.

The chain links TRBV27 to TRBJ1-2; TRBD1 matches at 7 bases. Per germline, CDR1 MNHEY and CDR2 SMNVEV (reference sequence). V lost 4 bases and J lost 6; bases outside the gene matches: 5. The CDR3 has 13 residues. The DNA for the CDR3 is TGTGCCAGCAGTTCACAGGGGATCGATGGCTACACCTTC. It translates to CASSSQGIDGYTF.

CDR3 nucleotide sequence: TGTGCCAGCAGTGAAGGACAGTCCAACAATCAGCCCCAGCATTTT. Translating gives CASSEGQSNNQPQHF. The genes are TRBV2 and TRBJ1-5; D possibly corresponds to TRBD1 (5 bases). CDR1 SNHLY and CDR2 FYNNEI come from the germline V gene. This CDR3 comprises 15 residues. V dropped 1 base and J dropped 3 bases, with 10 bases sitting between them.

In regard to this clone: This sample also contains other DNA sequences that code for the same CDR3. The chain recombines TRBV5-1 with TRBJ1-1; 7 nucleotides line up with TRBD1. Germline trimming cut 0 bases from V and 1 base from J; bases unmatched to any gene: 0. From germline, CDR1 is SGHRS and CDR2 YFSETQ. CDR3 length: 14 residues. In DNA, the CDR3 is TGCGCCAGCAGCTTGGCAGGGGGGAACACTGAAGCTTTCTTT. It is translated as CASSLAGGNTEAFF.

The V gene is TRBV28, the J gene TRBJ2-3; D perhaps matches TRBD1 (5 bases). Trimming removed 5 bases at V and 9 bases at J, with 12 bases between. CDR3 length: 12 residues. Germline-derived CDR1 and CDR2 are MDHEN and SYDVKM. The CDR3 nucleotides are TGTGCCAGCAGTACAGGACAAGTGACGCAGTATTTT. Encoded protein: CASSTGQVTQYF.

This sequence joins TRBV7-3 and TRBJ2-2; D gene unclear. Germline values: CDR1 SGHTA, CDR2 FQGTGA. Trimming took off 5 bases at V and 0 bases at J, with 16 bases between the two ends. This CDR3 contains 17 residues. CDR3 sequence reads: CASSPALRATNTGELFF. As DNA, the CDR3 is TGTGCCAGCAGCCCCGCGCTCCGCGCGACGAACACCGGGGAGCTGTTTTTT.

The chain links TRBV27 to TRBJ2-7; possible D gene TRBD1, 5 bases. This CDR3 is built from 14 residues. V was trimmed by 7 bases and J by 7 bases, leaving 20 bases between them. Per germline, CDR1 MNHEY and CDR2 SMNVEV (reference sequence). The CDR3 protein is CASKWQGMAREQYF. As DNA, the CDR3 is TGTGCCAGCAAGTGGCAGGGAATGGCGCGAGAGCAGTACTTC.

The chain links TRBV5-1 to TRBJ1-4; 7 nucleotides line up with TRBD1. Germline CDR1 and CDR2: SGHRS and YFSETQ. CDR3 size: 15 residues. V was pared by 0 bases and J by 7 bases, with 6 bases of the junction left unmatched. The CDR3 sequence: CASSLGEGAGEKLFF. For the CDR3, the DNA is TGCGCCAGCAGCTTGGGAGAGGGGGCAGGTGAAAAACTGTTTTTT.

This clone has only a few counts. In nucleotides, the CDR3 is TGTGCCAGCAGTCGATCACAGGGGCCTAGCAATCAGCCCCAGCATTTT. Amino acid sequence: CASSRSQGPSNQPQHF. The genes are TRBV7-9 and TRBJ1-5; 7 nucleotides align to TRBD1. The V gene end was trimmed by 6 bases and the J gene end by 0 bases; junction bases not matched to a gene: 8. This CDR3 region has 16 residues. Germline V gene lookup returns CDR1 SEHNR and CDR2 FQNEAQ (reference sequence).

This chain joins TRBV5-6 and TRBJ1-3, with a possible D match to TRBD1 (5 bases). The CDR3 contains 16 residues. V was cut by 7 bases and J by 0 bases, with 17 bases left in between. Germline V lookup: CDR1 SGHDT, CDR2 YYEEEE. CDR3 DNA: TGTGCCAGCGGTGGGGCTAGCGGGAGCTCTGGAAACACCATATATTTT. Translation gives CASGGASGSSGNTIYF.

The CDR3 is CASSLGTPTAANTGELFF. For the CDR3, the DNA is TGTGCCAGCAGCTTAGGTACCCCTACCGCGGCGAACACCGGGGAGCTGTTTTTT. V and J are TRBV7-9 and TRBJ2-2; no reliable D call. V was trimmed by 1 base and J by 0 bases, leaving 15 bases between them. Germline-derived CDR1 and CDR2 are SEHNR and FQNEAQ (reference sequence). The CDR3 sequence is 18 residues long.

The chain couples TRBV6-4 to TRBJ1-1; D is uncertain. CDR3 length equals 16 residues. Germline assignment: CDR1 MRHNA and CDR2 SNTAGT. V was pared by 7 bases and J by 4 bases, with 22 bases between. The CDR3 loop reads CASTLYDTGLATEAFF. In nucleotides, the CDR3 is TGTGCCAGCACCTTATATGACACGGGATTGGCCACTGAAGCTTTCTTT.

This rearrangement joins TRBV5-1 to TRBJ2-6; TRBD2 matches 9 bases. V shed 4 bases and J 1 base; nucleotides not matched to a gene: 9. Germline values: CDR1 SGHRS, CDR2 YFSETQ. The CDR3 extends over 18 amino acids. The DNA of the CDR3 is TGCGCCAGCAGCCCCTTAGCGGGGGTGTTTTCTGGGGCCAACGTCCTGACTTTC. It yields the protein CASSPLAGVFSGANVLTF.

The V call is TRBV5-4, the J call TRBJ1-1; TRBD1 matches at 8 bases. V shed 4 bases and J 5 bases; nucleotides not matched to a gene: 10. This CDR3 is 15 amino acids long. CDR1 and CDR2 (germline): SGHNT, YYREEE (reference sequence). The CDR3: CASSREGNRGTEAFF. In DNA, the CDR3 is TGTGCCAGCAGCCGAGAGGGGAACAGGGGGACTGAAGCTTTCTTT.

The chain links TRBV6-2 or TRBV6-3 to TRBJ1-2; TRBD1 agrees at 8 bases. The CDR3 consists of 12 residues. CDR1 is MNHEY, CDR2 SVGEGT, per germline. V gave up 5 bases and J gave up 4 bases; unmatched junction bases: 0. The chain's CDR3 is CASSDRGYGYTF. DNA for the CDR3: TGTGCCAGCAGTGACAGGGGCTATGGCTACACCTTC.

The CDR3 spells CASSPGQPSYNEQFF. CDR3 coding DNA: TGTGCCAGCTCACCGGGCCAGCCCTCCTACAATGAGCAGTTCTTC. The chain joins TRBV18 to TRBJ2-1; D is uncertain. V gave up 3 bases and J gave up 0 bases, with 9 bases separating them. The CDR3 totals 15 residues. Germline CDR1 is KGHSH and CDR2 is LQKENI.

The chain uses TRBV15 and TRBJ2-1, with D possibly matching TRBD2 (6 bases). The V and J ends lost 7 bases and 0 bases respectively, with 13 bases between them. This CDR3 is 15 amino acids long. Germline lookup yields CDR1 LNHNV and CDR2 YYDKDF (reference sequence). This CDR3 reads CATNPGVGSYNEQFF. The CDR3 coding sequence is TGTGCCACCAACCCGGGGGTAGGCTCCTACAATGAGCAGTTCTTC. Supplemented by reference TRBV15 and TRBJ2-1, the full variable domain reads DAMVIQNPRYQVTQFGKPVTLSCSQTLNHNVMYWYQQKSSQAPKLLFHYYDKDFNNEADTPDNFQSRRPNTSFCFLDIRSPGLGDTAMYLCATNPGVGSYNEQFFGPGTRLTVL.